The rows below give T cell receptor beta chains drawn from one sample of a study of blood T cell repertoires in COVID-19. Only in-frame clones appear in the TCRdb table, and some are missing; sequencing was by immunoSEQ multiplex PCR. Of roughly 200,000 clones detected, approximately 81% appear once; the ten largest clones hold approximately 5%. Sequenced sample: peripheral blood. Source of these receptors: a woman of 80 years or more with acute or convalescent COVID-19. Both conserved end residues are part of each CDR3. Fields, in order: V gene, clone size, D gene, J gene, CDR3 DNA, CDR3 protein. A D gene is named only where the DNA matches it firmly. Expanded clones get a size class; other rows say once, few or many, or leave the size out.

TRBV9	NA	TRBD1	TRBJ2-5	TGTGCCAGCAGCGTAGCAGGGGGCGGGAAGACCCAGTACTTC	CASSVAGGGKTQYF
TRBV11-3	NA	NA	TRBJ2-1	TGTGCCAGCAGCCCCCGGACAGCTATTAACAATGAGCAGTTCTTC	CASSPRTAINNEQFF
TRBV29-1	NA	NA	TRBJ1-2	TGCAGCGTCCAGGGTTTCGCGAATGGCTACACCTTC	CSVQGFANGYTF
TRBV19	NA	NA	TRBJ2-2	TGTGCCAGTAGTATAGCCCAGGCCTCGAACACCGGGGAGCTGTTTTTT	CASSIAQASNTGELFF
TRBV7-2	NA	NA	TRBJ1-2	TGTGCCAGCAGCTTAGAAGGGAGGGTTGACTATGGCTACACCTTC	CASSLEGRVDYGYTF
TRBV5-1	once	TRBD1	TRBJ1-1	TGCGCCAGCAGCCCGGGACAGTTAGTACGGAACACTGAAGCTTTCTTT	CASSPGQLVRNTEAFF
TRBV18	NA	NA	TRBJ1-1	TGTGCCAGCTCACAAGCTGGCACTGAAGCTTTCTTT	CASSQAGTEAFF
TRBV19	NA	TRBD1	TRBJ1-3	TGTGCCACCGGGACGTGGGGACAGGGGGCAAACACCATATATTTT	CATGTWGQGANTIYF
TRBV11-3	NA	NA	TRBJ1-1	TGTGCCAGCAGCTTAGGACTTAACACTGAAGCTTTCTTT	CASSLGLNTEAFF
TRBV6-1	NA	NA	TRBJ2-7	TGTGCCAGCAGTGAAAGGGCAACAGGGTACCTGAGCGAGCAGTACTTC	CASSERATGYLSEQYF
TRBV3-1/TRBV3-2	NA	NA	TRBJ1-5	TGTGCCAGCAGCCCGACAAGCTACCCCAATCAGCCCCAGCATTTT	CASSPTSYPNQPQHF
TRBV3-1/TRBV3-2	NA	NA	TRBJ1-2	TGTGCCAGCAGACTCGAAGGGGGTGGTGGCTACACCTTC	CASRLEGGGGYTF
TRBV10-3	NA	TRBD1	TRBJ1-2	TGTGCCATCAGTGAAATACAGGGGGCGACCTATGGCTACACCTTC	CAISEIQGATYGYTF
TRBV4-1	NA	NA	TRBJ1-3	TGCGCCAGCAGCCAAGATAGACGAAGCGCTGGAAACACCATATATTTT	CASSQDRRSAGNTIYF
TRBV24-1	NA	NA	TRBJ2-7	TGTGCCACCAGTGATTTTAGAGACAGGCCATCGAACCTCTACGAGCAGTACTTC	CATSDFRDRPSNLYEQYF